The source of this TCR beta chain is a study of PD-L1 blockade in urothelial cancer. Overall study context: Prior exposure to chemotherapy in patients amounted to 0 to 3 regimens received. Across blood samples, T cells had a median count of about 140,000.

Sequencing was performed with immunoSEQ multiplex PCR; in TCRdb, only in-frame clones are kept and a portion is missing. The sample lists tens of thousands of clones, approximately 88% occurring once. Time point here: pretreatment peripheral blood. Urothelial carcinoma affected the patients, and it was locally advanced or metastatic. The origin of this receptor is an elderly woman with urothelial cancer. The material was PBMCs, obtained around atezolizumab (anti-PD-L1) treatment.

The CDR3 protein is CSAPGARAFF. The CDR3 bases are TGCAGTGCCCCAGGGGCCAGAGCTTTCTTT. The chain employs TRBV20-1 and TRBJ1-1; D may be TRBD1 (6 bases). Between the trimmed V and J ends, which lost 6 bases and 10 bases, there was a span of 12 bases. CDR3 length: 10 residues. The germline gives CDR1 DFQATT, CDR2 SNEGSKA (reference sequence).